The rows below give T cell receptor beta chains drawn from one sample of a study of OX40 agonist ivuxolimab in advanced cancers. The table came from immunoSEQ multiplex PCR; TCRdb's copy has only in-frame clones and leaves some out. The sample shows more than 60,000 clones, about nine tenths of them seen only once. The source was CD4+ or CD8+ T cells sorted from blood, collected in a trial of the OX40 agonist ivuxolimab. The source of these receptors is an adult with an advanced solid tumor such as melanoma, head and neck, liver or kidney cancer. CDR3s include the opening cysteine and the closing phenylalanine or tryptophan. A D gene is named only where the DNA matches it firmly. Rows may omit the clone size; those that give it use once, few, many or a size class.

j_call,v_call,clone_size,d_call,cdr3_aa,cdr3_nt
TRBJ2-3,TRBV18,-,TRBD2,CASSPAGGPDTQYF,TGTGCCAGCTCACCGGCGGGAGGGCCGGATACGCAGTATTTT
TRBJ1-3,TRBV10-2,-,-,CASSENLGAASGNTIYF,TGCGCCAGCAGTGAGAACTTAGGCGCAGCCTCTGGAAACACCATATATTTT
TRBJ2-1,TRBV30,-,-,CAWSVQVLAAEQFF,TGTGCCTGGAGTGTACAGGTTCTAGCAGCTGAGCAGTTCTTC
TRBJ2-3,TRBV5-1,-,-,CASSLDRPSTDTQYF,TGCGCCAGCAGCTTGGACAGGCCTAGCACAGATACGCAGTATTTT
TRBJ2-7,TRBV7-9,-,-,CASSLGFIGGSSYEQYF,TGTGCCAGCAGCTTGGGATTTATTGGGGGTAGCTCCTACGAGCAGTACTTC
TRBJ2-1,TRBV27,-,TRBD1,CASGSDRGRYNEQFF,TGTGCCAGCGGAAGCGACAGGGGGCGCTACAATGAGCAGTTCTTC
TRBJ2-1,TRBV5-1,-,TRBD1,CASSLSSGTGYWDEQFF,TGCGCCAGCAGCTTGTCATCCGGGACAGGGTATTGGGATGAGCAGTTCTTC
TRBJ2-1,TRBV2,-,-,CASRLGADWLFF,TGTGCCAGCAGACTGGGGGCCGACTGGCTGTTCTTC
TRBJ1-2,TRBV7-3,-,-,CASSAKVSGYGYTF,TGTGCCAGCAGCGCGAAGGTGTCGGGTTATGGCTACACCTTC
TRBJ1-1,TRBV28,once,-,CASSFFAEAFF,TGTGCCAGCAGTTTTTTCGCTGAAGCTTTCTTT
TRBJ2-3,TRBV9,-,TRBD2,CASSLQGLAITDTQYF,TGTGCCAGCAGCTTACAAGGACTAGCGATCACAGATACGCAGTATTTT
TRBJ2-3,TRBV2,-,TRBD1,CASRDRVGTDTQYF,TGTGCCAGCAGGGACAGGGTAGGCACAGATACGCAGTATTTT
TRBJ2-3,TRBV9,-,-,CASSVDGSSTDTQYF,TGTGCCAGCAGCGTAGATGGTTCTAGCACAGATACGCAGTATTTT
TRBJ2-5,TRBV2,-,-,CASSESLGRGETQYF,TGTGCCAGCAGTGAGAGTCTGGGACGAGGAGAGACCCAGTACTTC
TRBJ2-3,TRBV7-3,-,TRBD2,CASSPGLAASTDTQYF,TGTGCCAGCAGCCCGGGACTAGCGGCTAGCACAGATACGCAGTATTTT
TRBJ2-3,TRBV7-3,-,TRBD2,CASSPGLAGSTDTQYF,TGTGCCAGCAGCCCGGGACTAGCGGGATCCACAGATACGCAGTATTTT
TRBJ2-3,TRBV6-5,-,-,CASSYRVQTGTDTQYF,TGTGCCAGCAGCTACAGGGTGCAGACGGGCACGGATACGCAGTATTTT
TRBJ1-5,TRBV11-2,-,TRBD1,CASSSTGQGRGPQHF,TGTGCCAGCAGCTCAACAGGACAGGGACGTGGGCCCCAGCATTTT
TRBJ1-5,TRBV2,-,-,CASVQTSNQPQHF,TGTGCCAGCGTCCAGACGAGCAATCAGCCCCAGCATTTT
TRBJ2-3,TRBV19,-,TRBD2,CASSSRTSGSVGDTQYF,TGTGCCAGTAGTTCGAGGACTAGCGGGAGTGTGGGAGATACGCAGTATTTT
TRBJ2-1,TRBV29-1,once,-,CSVGREGEQFF,TGCAGCGTTGGACGTGAAGGTGAGCAGTTCTTC
TRBJ2-3,TRBV5-4,-,-,CASTVGDTQYF,TGTGCCAGCACCGTAGGGGATACGCAGTATTTT
TRBJ2-5,TRBV5-1,-,TRBD1,CASSRTGDPQETQYF,TGCGCCAGCAGCAGAACAGGGGACCCCCAAGAGACCCAGTACTTC
TRBJ2-7,TRBV7-2,-,-,CASSPGLGSSYEQYF,TGTGCCAGCAGCCCGGGACTGGGGAGCTCCTACGAGCAGTACTTC
TRBJ2-1,TRBV5-1,-,TRBD2,CASSFLPSGSLNEQFF,TGCGCCAGCAGCTTTCTCCCTAGCGGGAGCCTAAATGAGCAGTTCTTC
TRBJ1-5,TRBV5-5,-,-,CASSLLGGINQPQHF,TGTGCCAGCAGCTTGTTGGGGGGAATCAATCAGCCCCAGCATTTT
TRBJ2-3,TRBV5-4,-,TRBD2,CASSLRLAGSTDTQYF,TGTGCCAGCAGCTTGAGGCTAGCGGGATCCACAGATACGCAGTATTTT
TRBJ1-1,TRBV5-1,-,-,CASSFGQANTEAFF,TGCGCCAGCAGCTTTGGACAAGCGAACACTGAAGCTTTCTTT
TRBJ1-2,TRBV5-1,-,-,CASSLGGNYGYTF,TGCGCCAGCAGCTTGGGGGGTAACTATGGCTACACCTTC
TRBJ2-1,TRBV15,-,-,CATSRDPGSSYNEQFF,TGTGCCACCAGCAGAGATCCGGGCAGCTCCTACAATGAGCAGTTCTTC
TRBJ1-4,TRBV28,-,TRBD1,CASSLGGTANEKLFF,TGTGCCAGCAGTTTAGGAGGGACAGCTAATGAAAAACTGTTTTTT
TRBJ2-1,TRBV28,-,TRBD1,CASSQLGQGHNEQFF,TGTGCCAGCAGCCAACTGGGACAGGGTCACAATGAGCAGTTCTTC
TRBJ1-2,TRBV9,-,TRBD1,CASSVPGQGNGYTF,TGTGCCAGCAGCGTACCGGGACAGGGGAATGGCTACACCTTC
TRBJ1-4,TRBV5-1,-,-,CASSFRATNEKLFF,TGCGCCAGCAGCTTCCGGGCCACTAATGAAAAACTGTTTTTT
TRBJ2-7,TRBV7-3,-,TRBD1,CASSLGQGAYEQYF,TGTGCCAGCAGTCTTGGACAGGGGGCCTACGAGCAGTACTTC
TRBJ2-7,TRBV5-1,-,TRBD1,CASSSGTGIYEQYF,TGCGCCAGCAGCTCCGGGACAGGGATATACGAGCAGTACTTC
TRBJ1-2,TRBV30,-,-,CAFSGGYGYTF,TGTGCCTTCTCGGGTGGGTATGGCTACACCTTC
TRBJ2-6,TRBV15,-,-,CATSRGGANVLTF,TGTGCCACCAGCAGAGGCGGGGCCAACGTCCTGACTTTC
TRBJ1-2,TRBV7-9,few,-,CASSQDIYGYTF,TGTGCCAGCAGCCAAGACATCTATGGCTACACCTTC
TRBJ2-7,TRBV5-6,-,-,CASSKSPSSYEQYF,TGTGCCAGCAGCAAGAGTCCAAGCTCCTACGAGCAGTACTTC
TRBJ2-4,TRBV2,-,-,CASSAEGLAKNIQYF,TGTGCCAGCAGCGCTGAAGGGCTAGCCAAAAACATTCAGTACTTC
TRBJ2-7,TRBV5-1,-,-,CASSLEQLAYEQYF,TGCGCCAGCAGCTTGGAACAGTTGGCCTACGAGCAGTACTTC
TRBJ2-5,TRBV9,-,-,CASSVGGETQYF,TGTGCCAGCAGCGTAGGGGGGGAGACCCAGTACTTC
TRBJ1-2,TRBV29-1,once,-,CSVSRDTRAGYTF,TGCAGCGTCAGCCGGGACACCCGAGCGGGCTACACCTTC
TRBJ2-1,TRBV2,-,-,CASSRSTSLPDEQFF,TGTGCCAGCAGCCGATCCACTTCCCTCCCTGATGAGCAGTTCTTC
TRBJ2-7,TRBV7-6,-,TRBD1,CASSKGTGVGSYEQYF,TGTGCCAGCAGCAAGGGGACAGGAGTCGGGTCCTACGAGCAGTACTTC
TRBJ2-5,TRBV6-1,-,-,CASSNGRGGVETQYF,TGTGCCAGCAGCAACGGCAGGGGGGGGGTTGAGACCCAGTACTTC
TRBJ1-2,TRBV6-5,few,-,CASSYGQNPLYGYTF,TGTGCCAGCAGTTACGGGCAGAACCCCCTCTATGGCTACACCTTC
TRBJ2-1,TRBV29-1,-,-,CSVGKTIYFNEQFF,TGCAGCGTTGGAAAAACGATCTACTTCAATGAGCAGTTCTTC
TRBJ2-1,TRBV5-1,few,TRBD1,CASSQDSGTVAFF,TGCGCCAGCAGCCAGGATTCCGGGACAGTCGCCTTCTTC